This entry concerns a single T cell receptor (beta chain). Everyone who donated was a healthy bone marrow donor. This sample was taken from a study of cytomegalovirus exposure and HLA in healthy donors. Study details: Within an early data release were roughly 90 million unique TCRs drawn from HLA-typed donors.

Amplification used 60 Vbeta primers and 13 Jbeta primers. In the original workflow: There were 80 million or so unique TCR beta chains by a later count, and approximately 10 million of them were shared. TCRdb's copy holds only in-frame clones and misses some; the assay was immunoSEQ multiplex PCR. That table furnishes V, J and clone size, whereas the DNA furnished D and trimming. This sample's table reports some 70,000 clones. The V gene end was trimmed by 2 bases and the J gene end by 5 bases; junction bases not matched to a gene: 4. Germline CDR1 GTSNPN, CDR2 SVGIG (reference sequence). CDR3 size: 13 residues.

The sample comprised PBMCs. V is TRBV30 and J is TRBJ2-5; 8 nucleotides match TRBD1. The sequence derives from a man aged 40-49 years in good health and CMV-seronegative. The CDR3 coding sequence is TGTGCCTGGAGTCCAGGGGGCGTTGAGACCCAGTACTTC. Translation gives CAWSPGGVETQYF.